A selection of T cell receptor beta chains follows, all from one sample in a study of preoperative IRX-2 immunotherapy in early breast cancer. Here immunoSEQ multiplex PCR was the method, and the copy in TCRdb shows in-frame clones only, minus some. Among over 25,000 clones listed, around 72% were seen once. The sample consisted of lymph node tissue, taken after IRX-2 immunotherapy. Receptor source: a human donor with breast cancer. Each CDR3 is given without its conserved first and last residue. Each record gives: V gene, clone size, CDR3 length, CDR3 protein. The size of a clone is reported for some rows only, either as once, few or many, or as a class for expanded clones.

v_gene: TRBV11-3
abundance: -
len: 12
CDR3aa: ASSRGAGWEKLF

v_gene: TRBV11-3
abundance: once
len: 18
CDR3aa: ASSANPGLAPRTDTGELF

v_gene: TRBV6-8
abundance: -
len: 11
CDR3aa: ASSSAGVAEQF

v_gene: TRBV18
abundance: -
len: 11
CDR3aa: ASSPQHLYEQY

v_gene: TRBV11-3
abundance: -
len: 14
CDR3aa: ASSYSTAGGRETQY

v_gene: TRBV11-3
abundance: few
len: 12
CDR3aa: ASSHEMSAYGYT

v_gene: TRBV7-1
abundance: -
len: 15
CDR3aa: ASSWDRRSATNEKLF

v_gene: TRBV6-8
abundance: -
len: 11
CDR3aa: ASSVAIYNEQF

v_gene: TRBV6-8
abundance: -
len: 12
CDR3aa: ASSYGAPNTEAF

v_gene: TRBV9
abundance: once
len: 13
CDR3aa: ASSPNTGGPGELF

v_gene: TRBV5-1
abundance: -
len: 15
CDR3aa: ASSSGGQSSGANVLT

v_gene: TRBV11-3
abundance: -
len: 15
CDR3aa: ASSLGRASGRGNEQF

v_gene: TRBV11-3
abundance: -
len: 14
CDR3aa: ASSISTGANTGELF

v_gene: TRBV15
abundance: -
len: 14
CDR3aa: ATSRASGGAYNEQF

v_gene: TRBV7-6
abundance: -
len: 14
CDR3aa: ASSSRGLGANEKLF

v_gene: TRBV11-3
abundance: -
len: 12
CDR3aa: ASSFRQGNTEAF

v_gene: TRBV7-3
abundance: -
len: 13
CDR3aa: ASSSGLATGGELF

v_gene: TRBV7-7
abundance: -
len: 14
CDR3aa: ASSRFPSGSTETQY

v_gene: TRBV28
abundance: -
len: 13
CDR3aa: ASSFRPGQENIQY

v_gene: TRBV19
abundance: -
len: 11
CDR3aa: ATRGLMGYEQY

v_gene: TRBV14
abundance: -
len: 14
CDR3aa: ASSQDRSGRAGELF

v_gene: TRBV11-3
abundance: -
len: 15
CDR3aa: ASSSRDRPAWGYGYT

v_gene: TRBV6-8
abundance: -
len: 11
CDR3aa: ASRRTTYNEQF

v_gene: TRBV15
abundance: once
len: 14
CDR3aa: ATSRGTTSVYYGYT

v_gene: TRBV9
abundance: -
len: 13
CDR3aa: ASSVGGRGIDTQY